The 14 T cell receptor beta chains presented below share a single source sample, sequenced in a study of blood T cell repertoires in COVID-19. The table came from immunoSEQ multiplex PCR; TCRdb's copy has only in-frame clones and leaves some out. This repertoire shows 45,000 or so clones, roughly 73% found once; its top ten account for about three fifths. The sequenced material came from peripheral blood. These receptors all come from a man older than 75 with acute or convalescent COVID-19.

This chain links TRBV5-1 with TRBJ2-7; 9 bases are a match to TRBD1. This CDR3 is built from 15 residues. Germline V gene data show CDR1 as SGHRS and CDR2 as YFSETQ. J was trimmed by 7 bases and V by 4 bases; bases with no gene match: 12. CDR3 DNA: TGCGCCAGCAGCAAAGACGGGACAGGGAGATATGAGCAGTACTTC. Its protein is CASSKDGTGRYEQYF.

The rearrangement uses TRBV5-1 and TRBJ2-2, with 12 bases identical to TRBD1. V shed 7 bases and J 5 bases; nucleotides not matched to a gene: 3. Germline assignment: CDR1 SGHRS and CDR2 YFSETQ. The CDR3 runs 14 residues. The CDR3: CASGGQGATGELFF. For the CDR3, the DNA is TGCGCCAGCGGGGGACAGGGGGCGACCGGGGAGCTGTTTTTT.

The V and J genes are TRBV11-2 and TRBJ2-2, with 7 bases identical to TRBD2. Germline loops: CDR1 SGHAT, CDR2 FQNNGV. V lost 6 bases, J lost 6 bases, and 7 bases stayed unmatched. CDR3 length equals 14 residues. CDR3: CASRPGGSAGELFF. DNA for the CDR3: TGTGCCAGCAGGCCAGGCGGGAGCGCCGGGGAGCTGTTTTTT.

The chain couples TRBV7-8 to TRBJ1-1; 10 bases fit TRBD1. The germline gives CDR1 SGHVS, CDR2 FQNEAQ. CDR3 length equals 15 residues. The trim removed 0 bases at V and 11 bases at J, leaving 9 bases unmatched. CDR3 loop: CASSLAWDRGSRAFF. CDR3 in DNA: TGTGCCAGCAGCTTAGCGTGGGACAGGGGCTCTAGGGCTTTCTTT.

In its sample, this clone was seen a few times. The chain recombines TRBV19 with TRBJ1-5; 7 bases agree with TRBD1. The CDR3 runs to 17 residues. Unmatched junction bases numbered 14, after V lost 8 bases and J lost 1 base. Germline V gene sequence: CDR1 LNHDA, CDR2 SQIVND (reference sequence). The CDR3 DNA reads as TGTGCCAGTCGACGCCGGGACAGATTGGGAAGCAATCAGCCCCAGCATTTT. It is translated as CASRRRDRLGSNQPQHF.

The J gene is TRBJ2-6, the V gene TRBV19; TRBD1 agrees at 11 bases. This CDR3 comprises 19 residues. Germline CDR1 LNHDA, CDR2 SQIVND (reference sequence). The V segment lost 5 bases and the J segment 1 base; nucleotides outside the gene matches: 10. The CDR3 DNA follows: TGTGCCAGTAGTTCCCGGACAGGGGGCGCCTGGTCTGGGGCCAACGTCCTGACTTTC. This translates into CASSSRTGGAWSGANVLTF.

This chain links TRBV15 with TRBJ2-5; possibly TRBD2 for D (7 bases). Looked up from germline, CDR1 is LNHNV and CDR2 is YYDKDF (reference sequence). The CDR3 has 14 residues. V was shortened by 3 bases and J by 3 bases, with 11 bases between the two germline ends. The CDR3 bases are TGTGCCACCAGCAGGAGGGGGGGGGAAGAGACCCAGTACTTC. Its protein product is CATSRRGGEETQYF.

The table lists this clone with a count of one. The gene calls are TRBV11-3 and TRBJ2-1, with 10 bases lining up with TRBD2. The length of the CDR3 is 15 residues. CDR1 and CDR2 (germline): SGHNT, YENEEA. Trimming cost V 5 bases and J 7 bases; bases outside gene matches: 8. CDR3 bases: TGTGCCAGCAGCCGGACTAGCGGATCCCGGAATGAGCAGTTCTTC. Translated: CASSRTSGSRNEQFF. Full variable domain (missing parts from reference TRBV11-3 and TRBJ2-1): EAGVVQSPRYKIIEKKQPVAFWCNPISGHNTLYWYLQNLGQGPELLIRYENEEAVDDSQLPKDRFSAERLKGVDSTLKIQPAELGDSAVYLCASSRTSGSRNEQFFGPGTRLTVL.

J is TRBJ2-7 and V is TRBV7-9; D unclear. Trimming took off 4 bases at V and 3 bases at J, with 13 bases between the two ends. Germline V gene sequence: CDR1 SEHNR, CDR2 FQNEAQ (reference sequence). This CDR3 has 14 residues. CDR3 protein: CASSSVQFDYEQYF. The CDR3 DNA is TGTGCCAGCAGCTCCGTCCAGTTTGACTACGAGCAGTACTTC. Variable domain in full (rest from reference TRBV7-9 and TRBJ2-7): DTGVSQNPRHKITKRGQNVTFRCDPISEHNRLYWYRQTLGQGPEFLTYFQNEAQLEKSRLLSDRFSAERPKGSFSTLEIQRTEQGDSAMYLCASSSVQFDYEQYFGPGTRLTVT.

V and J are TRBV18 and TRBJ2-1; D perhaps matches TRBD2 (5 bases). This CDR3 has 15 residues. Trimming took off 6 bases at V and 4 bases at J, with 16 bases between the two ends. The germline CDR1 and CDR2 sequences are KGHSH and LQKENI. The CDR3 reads CASSPSSADYNEQFF. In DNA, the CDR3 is TGTGCCAGCTCCCCCTCTTCAGCGGATTACAATGAGCAGTTCTTC.

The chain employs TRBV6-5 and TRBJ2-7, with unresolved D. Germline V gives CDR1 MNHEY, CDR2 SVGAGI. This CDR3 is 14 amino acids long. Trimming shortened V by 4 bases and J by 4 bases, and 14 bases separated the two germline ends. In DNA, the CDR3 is TGTGCCAGCAGTTTGACTGTGAGGCGGTACGAGCAGTACTTC. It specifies CASSLTVRRYEQYF.

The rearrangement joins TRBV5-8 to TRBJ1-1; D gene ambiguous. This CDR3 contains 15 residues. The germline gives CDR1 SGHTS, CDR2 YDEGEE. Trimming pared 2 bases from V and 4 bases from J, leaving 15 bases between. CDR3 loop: CASSFYLFGGTEAFF. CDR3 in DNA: TGTGCCAGCAGCTTTTACCTATTTGGAGGCACTGAAGCTTTCTTT.

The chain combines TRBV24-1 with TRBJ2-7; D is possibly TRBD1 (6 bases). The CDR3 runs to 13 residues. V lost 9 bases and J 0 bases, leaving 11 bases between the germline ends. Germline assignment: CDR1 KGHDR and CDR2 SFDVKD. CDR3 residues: CATGPRGSYEQYF. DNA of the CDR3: TGTGCCACCGGGCCCAGGGGCTCCTACGAGCAGTACTTC.

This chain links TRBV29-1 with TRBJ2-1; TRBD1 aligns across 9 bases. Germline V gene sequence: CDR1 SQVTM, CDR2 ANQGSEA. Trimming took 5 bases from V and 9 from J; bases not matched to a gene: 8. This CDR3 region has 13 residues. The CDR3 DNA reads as TGCAGCGTTCAGGGACAGGGTAGTCGTGAGCAGTTCTTC. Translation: CSVQGQGSREQFF.